The present TCR beta chain was sequenced within a study of blood T cell repertoires in COVID-19. The assay was immunoSEQ multiplex PCR, and TCRdb's table has in-frame clones only and misses some. The data show about 62,000 clones, 70% to 90% seen once. This TCR derives from a woman of 80 years or more with acute or convalescent COVID-19. The sequencing sample was made of peripheral blood.

This CDR3 reads CASSLTENYGYTF. The CDR3, as DNA: TGTGCCAGCAGCTTGACAGAGAACTATGGCTACACCTTC. The chain couples TRBV5-5 to TRBJ1-2; D unclear. Looked up from germline, CDR1 is SGHKS and CDR2 is YYEKEE (reference sequence). The V and J ends lost 1 base and 2 bases respectively, with 6 bases between them. The CDR3 sequence is 13 residues long.